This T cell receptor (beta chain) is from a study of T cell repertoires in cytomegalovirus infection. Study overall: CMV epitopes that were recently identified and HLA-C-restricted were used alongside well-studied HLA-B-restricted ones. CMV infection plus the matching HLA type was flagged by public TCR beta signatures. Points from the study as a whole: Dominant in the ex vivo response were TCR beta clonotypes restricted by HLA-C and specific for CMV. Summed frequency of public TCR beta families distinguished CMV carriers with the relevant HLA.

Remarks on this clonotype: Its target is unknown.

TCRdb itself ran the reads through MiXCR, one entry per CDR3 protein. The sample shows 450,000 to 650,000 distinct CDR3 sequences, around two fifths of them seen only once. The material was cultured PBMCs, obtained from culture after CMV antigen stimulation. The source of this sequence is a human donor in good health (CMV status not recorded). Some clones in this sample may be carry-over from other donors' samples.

The DNA of the CDR3 is TGTGCCAGCAGCCCAGACAGGGGGCTAGGCTACGAGCAGTACTTC. Its translation is CASSPDRGLGYEQYF. The rearrangement links TRBV7-2 to TRBJ2-7, with TRBD1 matching 10 bases. After removal of 5 bases from V and 3 bases from J, the junction contained 7 bases not matched to a gene. There are 15 residues in the CDR3. Looked up from germline, CDR1 is SGHTA and CDR2 is FQGNSA.